Listed below are T cell receptor beta chains from one sample, sequenced in a study of blood T cell repertoires in COVID-19. Profiled with immunoSEQ multiplex PCR; TCRdb holds only in-frame clones, not every one. The repertoire has 150,000 or so clones, 84% of them found once; the top ten carry 30% to 45%. Sample: peripheral blood. Receptor source: a human donor in a cohort sampled during active COVID-19. Each CDR3 is given with its conserved first and last residue.

J gene: TRBJ2-6
V gene: TRBV28
CDR3 protein: CASSSGGLGANVLTF

J gene: TRBJ1-2
V gene: TRBV7-2
CDR3 protein: CASSPRQGANYGYTF

J gene: TRBJ1-1
V gene: TRBV7-2
CDR3 protein: CASSFPGQNTEAFF

J gene: TRBJ1-2
V gene: TRBV4-3
CDR3 protein: CASSQETGHGYTF

J gene: TRBJ1-2
V gene: TRBV6-1
CDR3 protein: CASSEDYALYGYTF

J gene: TRBJ2-7
V gene: TRBV28
CDR3 protein: CASSRPGLAYEQYF

J gene: TRBJ1-2
V gene: TRBV19
CDR3 protein: CASSIGDRANYGYTF

J gene: TRBJ2-5
V gene: TRBV6-2/TRBV6-3
CDR3 protein: CASSSTSGGLILQETQYF

J gene: TRBJ1-6
V gene: TRBV7-9
CDR3 protein: CASSLRDSTSNSPLHF

J gene: TRBJ2-7
V gene: TRBV5-1
CDR3 protein: CASSSQTGADEQYF

J gene: TRBJ2-1
V gene: TRBV4-1
CDR3 protein: CASSPPAGGPGEQFF

J gene: TRBJ1-1
V gene: TRBV30
CDR3 protein: CAWTRAPTDTEAFF